This T cell receptor (beta chain) derives from a study of T cell responses to AZD1222 COVID-19 vaccine. Germline V gene data show CDR1 as SGDLS and CDR2 as YYNGEE. V gave up 0 bases and J gave up 3 bases, with 15 bases separating them. The CDR3 is 17 residues long. Assay used: immunoSEQ multiplex PCR; TCRdb lists only in-frame clones, some missing. The data hold approximately 90,000 clones, with about 92% observed a single time. The specimen comprised peripheral blood, sampled on day 0 of AZD1222 vaccination. The genes are TRBV9 and TRBJ1-4; D might be TRBD1 (5 bases). The clonotype was recovered from an adult in good health. CDR3 sequence (DNA): TGTGCCAGCAGCGTAGGTCTGTCGGGGGGTGCTAATGAAAAACTGTTTTTT. It is translated as CASSVGLSGGANEKLFF.